This T cell receptor beta chain was captured by sequencing in a study of blood T cell repertoires in COVID-19. The overall study: COVID-19 samples, acute and convalescent, were from the United States, Italy and Spain. Sample material is recorded as cDNA or gDNA derived from T cells, B-cell-depleted T cells, or PBMCs.

This CDR3 contains 15 residues. The V and J ends lost 11 bases and 0 bases respectively, with 14 bases between them. Germline CDR1 SEHNR, CDR2 FQNEAQ (reference sequence). As processed by the authors: Researchers report that nucleated cell counts were estimated from reference gene primer amplification. Sequencing used immunoSEQ multiplex PCR; TCRdb keeps in-frame clones, though not all of them. V, J and clone size are taken as reported in that table, and D and trimming were inferred from the DNA itself. This table holds around 250,000 clones, around 83% found once. The TCR comes from a man between 40 and 49 years old with active or convalescent COVID-19. The V call is TRBV7-9, the J call TRBJ1-6, with D tentatively TRBD1 (5 bases). What was sequenced was peripheral blood. Here the CDR3 DNA reads TGTGCCTGCGGGGAGGGGAGCTCCTATAATTCACCCCTCCACTTT. It translates to CACGEGSSYNSPLHF.